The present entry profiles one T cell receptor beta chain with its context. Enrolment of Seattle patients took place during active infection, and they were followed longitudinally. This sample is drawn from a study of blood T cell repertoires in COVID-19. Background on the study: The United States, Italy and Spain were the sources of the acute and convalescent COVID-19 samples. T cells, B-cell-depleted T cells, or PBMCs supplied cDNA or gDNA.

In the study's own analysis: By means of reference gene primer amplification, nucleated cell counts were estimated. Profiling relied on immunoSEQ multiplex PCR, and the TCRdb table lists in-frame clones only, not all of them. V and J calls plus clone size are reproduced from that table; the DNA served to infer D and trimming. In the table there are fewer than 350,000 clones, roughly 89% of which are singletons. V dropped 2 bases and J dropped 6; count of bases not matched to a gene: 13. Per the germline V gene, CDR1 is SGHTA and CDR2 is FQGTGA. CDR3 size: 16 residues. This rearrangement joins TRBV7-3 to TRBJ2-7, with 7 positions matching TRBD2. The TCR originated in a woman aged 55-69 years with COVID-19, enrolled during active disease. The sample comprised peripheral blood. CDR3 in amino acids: CASSLGGGTPMGEQYF. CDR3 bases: TGTGCCAGCAGCTTAGGGGGGGGGACCCCGATGGGCGAGCAGTACTTC.